These 12 T cell receptor beta chains share one sample of origin, sequenced in a study of shared clonotypes between healthy human individuals. Repertoires were generated with immunoSEQ multiplex PCR, while TCRdb's copy carries only in-frame clones and drops some. The table records roughly 1,800,000 clones, about 94% of them present only once. CD45RO-negative cells were positively selected for CCR7, leaving out terminally differentiated effector memory CD45RA+ cells. The sample consisted of naive CD8+ T cells sorted from blood. The receptors derive from a man younger than 35 in good health.

J is TRBJ2-1 and V is TRBV6-6; D may be TRBD1 (7 bases). Germline assignment: CDR1 MNHNY and CDR2 SVGAGI (reference sequence). V lost 8 bases, J lost 8 bases, and 16 bases lay in between. CDR3 length equals 13 residues. CDR3 region: CASGAGGIDEQFF. CDR3 nucleotide sequence: TGTGCCAGCGGGGCAGGGGGGATCGATGAGCAGTTCTTC.

The J gene is TRBJ1-5, the V gene TRBV5-6; the match to TRBD1 covers 8 bases. V was pared by 4 bases and J by 6 bases, with 15 bases of the junction left unmatched. CDR1 and CDR2 from the germline V gene are SGHDT and YYEEEE. The CDR3 runs to 17 residues. The CDR3 loop is CASSIYPGGAGGQPQHF. CDR3 nucleotides: TGTGCCAGCAGCATCTACCCAGGGGGCGCGGGCGGTCAGCCCCAGCATTTT.

The chain combines TRBV7-2 with TRBJ2-5, with 10 bases identical to TRBD2. With V trimmed by 1 base and J by 5 bases, 7 bases remained unmatched. CDR1 is SGHTA, CDR2 FQGNSA, per germline. CDR3 length: 16 residues. Here the CDR3 reads CASSLVGDSGGETQYF. The DNA for the CDR3 is TGTGCCAGCAGCTTAGTGGGTGATAGCGGGGGGGAGACCCAGTACTTC.

The gene calls are TRBV7-9 and TRBJ1-5, with D perhaps TRBD1 (6 bases). The V end was cut by 4 bases, the J end by 4 bases, with 17 bases between. Germline V gene data show CDR1 as SEHNR and CDR2 as FQNEAQ (reference sequence). The CDR3 has 16 amino acids. For the CDR3, the DNA is TGTGCCAGCAGCTCCAACCGGGACACCCAAAATCAGCCCCAGCATTTT. Translated, it gives CASSSNRDTQNQPQHF.

The chain employs TRBV10-2 and TRBJ1-2; D gene uncertain. The CDR3 is 13 residues long. Germline values: CDR1 WSHSY, CDR2 SAAADI. The ends were cut back, 8 bases at V and 7 bases at J, with 17 bases in the middle. CDR3 region: CASFPTGEGGYTF. CDR3 nucleotide sequence: TGCGCCAGCTTTCCGACGGGCGAGGGTGGCTACACCTTC.

The CDR3 reads CASSYSTGPAYEQYF. The CDR3, as DNA: TGTGCCAGCAGTTACTCTACAGGACCAGCATACGAGCAGTACTTC. The genes are TRBV6-5 and TRBJ2-5, with a weak D call TRBD1 (5 bases). The J call may be faulty, since TRBJ2-7 better matches the DNA end. The germline V gene has CDR1 MNHEY and CDR2 SVGAGI. This CDR3 is built from 15 residues.

The chain carries TRBV25-1 and TRBJ2-7; D may be TRBD1 (6 bases). V gave up 7 bases and J gave up 0 bases, with 22 bases separating them. CDR3 length equals 17 residues. Germline CDR1 reads MGHDK; CDR2 reads SYGVNS. Here the CDR3 reads CASTGPFSVGGSYEQYF. In nucleotides, the CDR3 is TGTGCCAGCACCGGTCCCTTTTCGGTAGGGGGCTCCTACGAGCAGTACTTC.

This clone is a singleton in its sample. V usage is TRBV9 and J usage is TRBJ2-1, with unresolved D. Trimming left V 5 bases short and J 5 bases short, with 17 bases between. The CDR3 runs 15 residues. CDR1 SGDLS and CDR2 YYNGEE come from the germline V gene. The CDR3: CASRTDWNTNNEQFF. For the CDR3, the DNA is TGTGCCAGCAGAACTGACTGGAATACAAACAATGAGCAGTTCTTC.

This sequence joins TRBV7-2 and TRBJ2-3; D is uncertain. This CDR3 is built from 13 residues. Per germline, CDR1 SGHTA and CDR2 FQGNSA. Trimming left V 3 bases short and J 6 bases short, with 10 bases between. CDR3 DNA sequence: TGTGCCAGCAGCTTGTTGTCCCCGGATACGCAGTATTTT. It encodes CASSLLSPDTQYF.

As for this clone: This sample includes further DNA sequences coding for the same CDR3. The rearrangement uses TRBV7-6 and TRBJ2-3; no firm D call. Germline V CDR1 and CDR2: SGHVS, FNYEAQ. The CDR3 contains 12 residues. V lost 5 bases and J 3 bases, leaving 6 bases between the germline ends. The chain's CDR3 is CASSLGTDTQYF. In DNA form, the CDR3 reads TGTGCCAGCAGCCTCGGAACAGATACGCAGTATTTT. Full variable domain (remainder filled in from reference TRBV7-6 and TRBJ2-3): GAGVSQSPRYKVTKRGQDVALRCDPISGHVSLYWYRQALGQGPEFLTYFNYEAQQDKSGLPNDRFSAERPEGSISTLTIQRTEQRDSAMYRCASSLGTDTQYFGPGTRLTVL.

The CDR3 region has the DNA TGTGCCAGCAGTGAACTAGGGGTACAGATCGAGCAGTACTTC. Encoded protein: CASSELGVQIEQYF. The chain couples TRBV6-1 to TRBJ2-7, with a tentative D call TRBD1 (5 bases). Deletions cut 2 bases from V and 6 bases from J, with 14 bases between. Germline V gene sequence: CDR1 MNHNS, CDR2 SASEGT. The CDR3 has 14 amino acids.

The chain has TRBV14 and TRBJ2-7; 8 bases line up with TRBD2. V was clipped by 0 bases and J by 3 bases; unmatched bases: 13. CDR1 and CDR2 from the germline V gene are SGHDN and FVKESK. This CDR3 spans 18 amino acids. The CDR3 here is CASSQDIPAGGLGYEQYF. CDR3 DNA sequence: TGTGCCAGCAGCCAAGATATACCTGCGGGGGGTCTTGGCTACGAGCAGTACTTC.